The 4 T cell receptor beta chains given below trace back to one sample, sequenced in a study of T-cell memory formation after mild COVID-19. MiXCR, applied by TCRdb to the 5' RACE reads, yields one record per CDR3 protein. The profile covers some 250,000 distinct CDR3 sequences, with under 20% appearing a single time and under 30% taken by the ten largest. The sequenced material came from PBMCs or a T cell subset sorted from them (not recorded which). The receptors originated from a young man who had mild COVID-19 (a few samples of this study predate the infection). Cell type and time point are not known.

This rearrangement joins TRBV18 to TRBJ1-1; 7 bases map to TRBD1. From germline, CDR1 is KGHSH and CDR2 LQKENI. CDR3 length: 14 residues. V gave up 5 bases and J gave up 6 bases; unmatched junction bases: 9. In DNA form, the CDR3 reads TGTGCCAGCTCAACGAACCAGGGGGGAGCTGAAGCTTTCTTT. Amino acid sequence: CASSTNQGGAEAFF.

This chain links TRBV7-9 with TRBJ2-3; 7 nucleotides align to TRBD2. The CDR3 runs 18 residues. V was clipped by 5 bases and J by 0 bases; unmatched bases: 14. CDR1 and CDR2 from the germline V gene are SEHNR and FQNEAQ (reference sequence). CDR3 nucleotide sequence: TGTGCCAGCAGCGTCGGGGGGAGGAGCGGTACTAGCACAGATACGCAGTATTTT. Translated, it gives CASSVGGRSGTSTDTQYF.

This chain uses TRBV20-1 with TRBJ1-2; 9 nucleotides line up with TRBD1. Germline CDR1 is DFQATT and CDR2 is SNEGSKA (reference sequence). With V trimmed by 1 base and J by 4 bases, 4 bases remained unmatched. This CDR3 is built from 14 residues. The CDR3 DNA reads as TGCAGTGCTAGAGTTACAGGGGGCGGCTATGGCTACACCTTC. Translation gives CSARVTGGGYGYTF.

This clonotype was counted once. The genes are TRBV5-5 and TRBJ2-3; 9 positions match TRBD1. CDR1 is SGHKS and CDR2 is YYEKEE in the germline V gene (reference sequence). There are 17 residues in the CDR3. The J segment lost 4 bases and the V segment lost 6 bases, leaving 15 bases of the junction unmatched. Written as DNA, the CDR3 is TGTGCCAGCAACCCTCCGGGACAGGGAGGGAGGGCAGATACGCAGTATTTT. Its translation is CASNPPGQGGRADTQYF.